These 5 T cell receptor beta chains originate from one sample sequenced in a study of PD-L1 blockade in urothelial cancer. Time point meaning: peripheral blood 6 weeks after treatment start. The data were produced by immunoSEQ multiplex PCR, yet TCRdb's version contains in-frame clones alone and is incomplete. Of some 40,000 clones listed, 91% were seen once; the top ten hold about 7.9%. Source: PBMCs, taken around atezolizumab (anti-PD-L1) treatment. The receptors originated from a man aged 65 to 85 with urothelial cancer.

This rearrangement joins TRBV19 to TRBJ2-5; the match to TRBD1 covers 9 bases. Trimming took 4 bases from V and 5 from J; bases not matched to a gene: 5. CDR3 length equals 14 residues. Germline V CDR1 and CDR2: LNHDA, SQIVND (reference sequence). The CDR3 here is CASSTTGGRETQYF. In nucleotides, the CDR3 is TGTGCCAGTAGTACTACAGGGGGCCGGGAGACCCAGTACTTC.

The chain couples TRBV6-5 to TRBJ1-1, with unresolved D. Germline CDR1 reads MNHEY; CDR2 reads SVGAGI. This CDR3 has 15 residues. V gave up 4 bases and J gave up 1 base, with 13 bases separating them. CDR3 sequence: CASSSPHDKNTEAFF. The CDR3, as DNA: TGTGCCAGCAGTTCCCCCCACGACAAGAACACTGAAGCTTTCTTT.

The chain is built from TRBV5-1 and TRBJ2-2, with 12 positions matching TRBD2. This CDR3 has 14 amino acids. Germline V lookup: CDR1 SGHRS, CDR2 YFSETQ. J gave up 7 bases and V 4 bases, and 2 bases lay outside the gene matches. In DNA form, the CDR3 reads TGCGCCAGCAGCCAGACTAGCGGGGGCGGGGAGCTGTTTTTT. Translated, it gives CASSQTSGGGELFF.

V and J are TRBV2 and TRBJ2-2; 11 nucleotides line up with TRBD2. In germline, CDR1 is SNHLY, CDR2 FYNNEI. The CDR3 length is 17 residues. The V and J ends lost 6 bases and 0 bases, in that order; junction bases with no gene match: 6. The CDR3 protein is CASRKLAGVANTGELFF. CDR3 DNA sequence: TGTGCCAGCAGGAAACTAGCGGGAGTGGCGAACACCGGGGAGCTGTTTTTT.

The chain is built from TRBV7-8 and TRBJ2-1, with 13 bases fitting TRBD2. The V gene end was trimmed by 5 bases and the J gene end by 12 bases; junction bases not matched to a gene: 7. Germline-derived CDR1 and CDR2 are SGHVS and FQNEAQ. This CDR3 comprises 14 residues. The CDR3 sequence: CASSIGLAGVTQFF. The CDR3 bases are TGTGCCAGCAGCATTGGACTAGCGGGAGTTACGCAGTTCTTC.